This T cell receptor (beta chain) derives from a study of shared clonotypes between healthy human individuals (dated by TCRdb to 2020 to 2021). Background on the whole study: A few men and a couple of women, aged 18 to 49 years, made up the cohort. Per donor, three plates each were used for CD4 naive and CD4 memory, two for CD8 naive, and one for CD8 memory. To estimate repertoire size and how much clonotypes are shared between individuals, the study performed deep sequencing of blood TCR repertoires from five healthy adults. To increase sequencing depth and limit assay-specific biases, TCR repertoire library preparation and sequencing were carried out by different laboratories using diverse techniques. Each donor's leukapheresis produced roughly between about 0.8 and 8.9 billion PBMCs. Study-wide findings and limitations: Across a handful of donors, approximately 4.9% of naive CD4, more than 3% of naive CD8, 2% to 2.5% of memory CD4, and around 0.4% of memory CD8 clonotypes were shared. Sampling was restricted to blood, and TCR repertoires in tissue are likely to differ from TCR repertoires in blood. Naive subsets generally had larger estimated clonotype richness than memory subsets. Pairwise subsampling led to the expectation that sequencing depth would affect the degree of clonotype sharing among donors. Compared with non-shared clonotypes, the clonotypes found in all four sorted-subset donors had higher generation probabilities. Because the study included only a small number of donors, the genetic and exposure-history diversity represented was limited. Even with the large sequencing depth, rarefaction of the sorted-subset datasets indicated that sequencing was incomplete.

From the germline V gene, CDR1 is SNHLY and CDR2 is FYNNEI. At the junction V is shortened by 8 bases and J by 2 bases; bases outside the gene matches: 9. Taken from cysteine to phenylalanine, the CDR3 has 14 residues. The retained sequence is limited to the CDR3, 42 bases, with the frame set at the first base. TCR CDR3 regions were amplified from genomic DNA by multiplex PCR using the deep immunoSEQ assay. Genomic DNA extracted from each cell subset was distributed evenly over all wells of several immunoSEQ 96-well plates, and each plate served as one replicate. For sorted subsets, 200 to 250 ng of genomic DNA, equivalent to 25,000 to 35,000 T cell genomes, went into each replicate PCR. Purified libraries were measured with a Qubit 3.0 fluorometer, size-checked on a Bioanalyzer 2100, and measured again with the KAPA Library Quantification kit. Every immunoSEQ 96-well plate was sequenced on a separate single-read 150-cycle Illumina NextSeq 550 flow cell. The source study handled its data this way. Because the immunoSEQ output held only junctional sequences and lacked quality scores, the filtering could not match the filtering applied to full-length reads. To assign V/J genes and CDR3, sequences were annotated using PyIR, a Python wrapper for IgBLAST v1.9, with IMGT germline references. Reads were filtered out if the reads had weak V/J assignments (E-value above 1e-6), no CDR3, stop codons, out-of-frame junctions, or ambiguous translated residues. A V3J clonotype was defined by an identical inferred V gene, J gene, and CDR3 amino acid sequence. Percentage overlap between repertoires was computed as shared unique clonotypes divided by the size of the smaller repertoire. Richness of each repertoire was evaluated using RTK rarefaction, the Chao1 estimator, and Recon v2.1 estimates of unobserved clonotypes. OLGA was used to compute generation probabilities for all TCRbeta clonotypes that the gDNA method yielded from a few donors. TCRdb took over this immuneACCESS table, retaining in-frame rearrangements with V and J assigned. Such tables are incomplete; in checked studies, under half of the missing clones stem from an unresolved V gene, and the remainder is unexplained. V, J and clone size are taken as reported in that table, and D and trimming were inferred from the DNA itself. This sample comprises approximately 1,500,000 clones, 95% to 99% of them detected only once. Clones ranked in the top ten supply less than 0.55% of the sample.

Remarks on this clone: The clone's antigen remains unknown. Base qualities are not recorded, but no much larger clone differs from it by a single base.

Healthy HIV-negative adults with no recently reported acute infections or vaccinations were included as donors. Every donor was a Caucasian adult living in Nashville, Tennessee, USA. CD4+ T cells were enriched through magnetic negative selection, after which naive cells were positively selected on CD45RA and the remaining negative fraction served as the memory subset. Blood was collected by leukapheresis, and PBMCs were isolated by Ficoll-Histopaque density gradient centrifugation and then cryopreserved in liquid nitrogen vapor phase. Analytical flow cytometry was used to check the purity and quantity of every magnetically sorted T cell population. Each sorted fraction had its genomic DNA isolated and then quantified by UV absorbance on a Nanodrop 2000c.

The rearrangement joined TRBV2 to TRBJ2-7; 7 junctional bases match TRBD1. The sequence came from a man aged 30 to 45 in good health. The sequencing sample was made of naive CD4+ T cells sorted from blood. Reading the label with the study, this specimen's cell subset or site is: CD45RA+ positively selected. The CDR3 protein is CASLLRQGAYEQYF. The nucleotides read TGTGCCAGCCTTCTCCGGCAGGGGGCCTACGAGCAGTACTTC.